The 10 T cell receptor beta chains listed next were all sequenced from one sample in a study of OX40 agonist ivuxolimab in advanced cancers. The method was immunoSEQ multiplex PCR; TCRdb's version includes in-frame clones alone and lacks a portion of them. Here the sample spans 70,000 to 85,000 clones, around four fifths being singletons. This sample comprised CD4+ or CD8+ T cells sorted from blood, obtained in a trial of the OX40 agonist ivuxolimab. These receptors were collected from an adult with an advanced solid tumor such as melanoma, head and neck, liver or kidney cancer.

The genes are TRBV15 and TRBJ2-5, with D maybe TRBD1 (5 bases). CDR3 length equals 15 residues. Trimming stripped 0 bases from V and 7 bases from J, with 15 bases between. Germline loops: CDR1 LNHNV, CDR2 YYDKDF (reference sequence). CDR3 residues: CATSRDVQGFMTQYF. The CDR3 nucleotides read TGTGCCACCAGCAGAGATGTGCAGGGATTTATGACCCAGTACTTC.

The chain has TRBV28 and TRBJ2-7, with D hard to call. The ends were cut back, 7 bases at V and 3 bases at J, with 10 bases in the middle. CDR1 MDHEN and CDR2 SYDVKM come from the germline V gene. The CDR3 extends over 12 amino acids. In nucleotides, the CDR3 is TGTGCCAGCAAATCTTCCTACTACGAGCAGTACTTC. Amino acid sequence: CASKSSYYEQYF.

J is TRBJ1-2 and V is TRBV6-5, with D perhaps matching TRBD1 (5 bases). There are 15 residues in the CDR3. CDR1 and CDR2 (germline): MNHEY, SVGAGI. Trimming removed 0 bases at V and 5 bases at J, with 13 bases between. CDR3 sequence: CASSYSRTSGYGYTF. In nucleotides, the CDR3 is TGTGCCAGCAGTTACTCCCGGACAAGTGGTTATGGCTACACCTTC.

The J gene is TRBJ1-5, the V gene TRBV5-8; no definite D call. Germline V lookup: CDR1 SGHTS, CDR2 YDEGEE. The CDR3 has 11 residues. With 2 bases removed from V and 6 bases from J, the gap between germline ends came to 3 bases. CDR3 in amino acids: CASSFRQPQHF. CDR3 sequence (DNA): TGTGCCAGCAGCTTTCGTCAGCCCCAGCATTTT.

The genes are TRBV6-6 and TRBJ1-4; no clear D. V was trimmed by 6 bases and J by 2 bases, leaving 10 bases between them. The germline gives CDR1 MNHNY, CDR2 SVGAGI (reference sequence). This CDR3 has 14 residues. CDR3 loop: CASRDAHTNEKLFF. DNA of the CDR3: TGTGCCAGCAGGGACGCGCACACTAATGAAAAACTGTTTTTT.

This clone was observed a single time. The identical CDR3 is also encoded by other nucleotide sequences in the sample. Here the CDR3 reads CASSQGSTEAFF. The CDR3, as DNA: TGTGCCAGTAGTCAGGGGTCTACTGAAGCTTTCTTT. The chain uses TRBV19 and TRBJ1-1, with a tentative D call TRBD1 (6 bases). Per the germline V gene, CDR1 is LNHDA and CDR2 is SQIVND (reference sequence). The CDR3 runs to 12 residues. Trimming left V 5 bases short and J 5 bases short, with 9 bases between.

The V gene is TRBV2, the J gene TRBJ2-5, with a weak D call TRBD2 (7 bases). Trimming shortened V by 5 bases and J by 6 bases, and 19 bases separated the two germline ends. CDR3 length: 15 residues. CDR1 is SNHLY and CDR2 is FYNNEI in the germline V gene. The chain's CDR3 is CASSPLRGGAKTQYF. Here the CDR3 DNA reads TGTGCCAGCAGTCCCTTGAGGGGGGGCGCGAAGACCCAGTACTTC.

The chain is built from TRBV19 and TRBJ2-7; 10 bases line up with TRBD2. This CDR3 region has 15 residues. The germline V gene has CDR1 LNHDA and CDR2 SQIVND (reference sequence). J lost 6 bases, V lost 8 bases, and 13 bases had no gene match. CDR3 residues: CASSYLAGDFGEQYF. The CDR3 DNA is TGTGCCAGTTCCTATCTAGCGGGAGATTTTGGCGAGCAGTACTTC.

The genes are TRBV28 and TRBJ1-3, with TRBD1 matching over 8 bases. The germline CDR1 and CDR2 sequences are MDHEN and SYDVKM. The CDR3 spans 17 residues. The J segment lost 2 bases and the V segment lost 5 bases, leaving 11 bases of the junction unmatched. This CDR3 reads CASSLRGRGLPGNTIYF. The DNA of the CDR3 is TGTGCCAGCAGTCTTCGGGGCAGGGGGCTGCCTGGAAACACCATATATTTT.

This chain connects TRBV14 to TRBJ2-1; 9 bases agree with TRBD1. Germline CDR1 and CDR2: SGHDN and FVKESK. The length of the CDR3 is 16 residues. V trimming: 4 bases; J trimming: 10 bases; junction bases outside the gene matches: 14. CDR3 sequence: CASSLLGQGPSGEQFF. CDR3 DNA: TGTGCCAGCAGCCTTTTGGGACAGGGCCCTTCGGGCGAGCAGTTCTTC.